Listed here are 10 T cell receptor beta chains from one sample, sequenced in a study of spatial heterogeneity in lung cancer. Time point given: sample taken at primary tumor resection. TCRdb fed the 5' RACE reads into MiXCR, producing one record per CDR3 protein. The sample has fewer than 65,000 distinct CDR3 sequences; about 5.9% are singletons. The sequences come from PBMCs, collected at surgery. All receptors come from a female donor with early-stage non-small cell lung cancer.

This clonotype was observed many times. This sequence joins TRBV12-3 or TRBV12-4 and TRBJ2-1; D gene unclear. The germline V and J ends were trimmed by 5 bases and 10 bases, with 24 bases remaining between them. This CDR3 has 16 amino acids. The CDR3 reads CASSPYDVGPSGEQFF. The CDR3 nucleotides read TGTGCCAGCAGTCCTTACGACGTAGGCCCATCCGGCGAGCAGTTCTTC.

This clonotype was seen ten or more times. The rearrangement joins TRBV29-1 to TRBJ2-3; 7 positions match TRBD2. V was clipped by 8 bases and J by 6 bases; unmatched bases: 11. CDR3 length: 13 amino acids. Germline V gives CDR1 SQVTM, CDR2 ANQGSEA. The CDR3 DNA is TGCAGCTCCACCGGGGGAGGGACCGATACGCAGTATTTT. Translating it yields CSSTGGGTDTQYF.

This clonotype was counted many times. This chain connects TRBV2 to TRBJ2-2; 11 bases are a match to TRBD1. The germline gives CDR1 SNHLY, CDR2 FYNNEI. The CDR3 is made up of 16 amino acids. V lost 4 bases, J lost 4 bases, and 5 bases stayed unmatched. The CDR3 region has the DNA TGTGCCAGCAGTGGGGACAGGGGGAAAGTCACCGGGGAGCTGTTTTTT. The encoded protein is CASSGDRGKVTGELFF.

This clonotype was counted only a few times. The J gene is TRBJ2-5, the V gene TRBV9, with TRBD2 as a possible D gene (5 bases). V was trimmed by 0 bases and J by 6 bases, leaving 12 bases between them. CDR1 and CDR2 from the germline V gene are SGDLS and YYNGEE. The CDR3 has 14 residues. The CDR3 nucleotides read TGTGCCAGCAGCGTAGATCGGGGTTTGAAGACCCAGTACTTC. Amino acids: CASSVDRGLKTQYF.

Comments on this clonotype: A much larger clone differs from this one at a single base, so this may be a read error. The rearrangement uses TRBV11-2 and TRBJ2-1, with 10 bases fitting TRBD2. This CDR3 has 15 amino acids. In germline, CDR1 is SGHAT, CDR2 FQNNGV. V trimming: 5 bases; J trimming: 12 bases; junction bases outside the gene matches: 13. CDR3 DNA sequence: TGTGCCAGCAGCCTAGGGAATAGCGGGGGGCATGCGCAGTTCTTC. Translating it yields CASSLGNSGGHAQFF.

This clonotype was counted ten times or more. The rearrangement uses TRBV28 and TRBJ1-1; TRBD1 might be the D (5 bases). In germline, CDR1 is MDHEN, CDR2 SYDVKM. CDR3 length equals 16 residues. V dropped 4 bases and J dropped 4 bases, with 19 bases sitting between them. CDR3 nucleotide sequence: TGTGCCAGCAGTTCCCCGGCCTTTGGGGGTGGCACTGAAGCTTTCTTT. Its protein product is CASSSPAFGGGTEAFF.

This clonotype was found a few times. The chain is built from TRBV9 and TRBJ2-1; TRBD2 aligns across 10 bases. V lost 4 bases, J lost 0 bases, and 10 bases stayed unmatched. CDR3 length equals 18 residues. Germline CDR1 SGDLS, CDR2 YYNGEE. CDR3 protein: CASSPRLAGLSSYNEQFF. The CDR3 DNA reads as TGTGCCAGCAGCCCTCGACTAGCGGGCCTGTCCTCCTACAATGAGCAGTTCTTC.

This clonotype has ten or more counts. This chain connects TRBV27 to TRBJ2-4, with TRBD1 matching over 8 bases. The CDR3 contains 20 residues. Germline assignment: CDR1 MNHEY and CDR2 SMNVEV (reference sequence). J lost 0 bases, V lost 2 bases, and 15 bases had no gene match. Written as DNA, the CDR3 is TGTGCCAGCAGTTTAAAACCCCTAGGACAGGGAAGTCTAGCCAAAAACATTCAGTACTTC. This sequence encodes CASSLKPLGQGSLAKNIQYF.

There are many counts of this clonotype. For the CDR3, the DNA is TGTGCCAGTAGTGCTGCCGGGACTAGCTTCTACGAGCAGTACTTC. Its protein product is CASSAAGTSFYEQYF. The gene calls are TRBV19 and TRBJ2-7; TRBD2 matches 9 bases. The junction had 8 bases not matched to a gene; V was cut back by 5 bases and J by 3 bases. The CDR3 runs 15 residues. Germline V lookup: CDR1 LNHDA, CDR2 SQIVND (reference sequence).

The rearrangement uses TRBV14 and TRBJ2-3, with 7 bases matching TRBD1. The CDR3 runs to 13 residues. In germline, CDR1 is SGHDN, CDR2 FVKESK. After removal of 4 bases from V and 5 bases from J, the junction contained 3 bases not matched to a gene. Here the CDR3 reads CASSPQGVDTQYF. DNA for the CDR3: TGTGCCAGCAGCCCCCAGGGGGTAGATACGCAGTATTTT.